The 29 T cell receptor beta chains listed next were all sequenced from one sample in a study of shared clonotypes between healthy human individuals. Sequenced by immunoSEQ multiplex PCR; TCRdb stores in-frame clones only, minus some. The repertoire consists of about 1 million clones, with around 74% occurring once and the leading ten covering approximately 1.5%. Input material: memory CD4+ T cells sorted from blood. As to subset: CD45RA-negative fraction. These receptors were collected from a man aged 18 to 29 in good health.

This sequence joins TRBV2 and TRBJ2-7; TRBD1 or TRBD2 may be the D gene (5 bases each). V was pared by 6 bases and J by 5 bases, with 17 bases between. The V gene's germline CDR1 is SNHLY and CDR2 FYNNEI. This CDR3 comprises 14 residues. The CDR3 DNA reads TGTGCCAGCAGCCGGGGCCGATCCCAGGACGAGCAGTACTTC. Translating it yields CASSRGRSQDEQYF.

This clone has only a few counts. This chain links TRBV5-1 with TRBJ1-3, with D maybe TRBD1 (6 bases). Germline assignment: CDR1 SGHRS and CDR2 YFSETQ. The CDR3 length is 15 residues. The V gene lost 3 bases and the J gene lost 3 bases, with 13 bases spanning the gap. CDR3 region: CASSSGGIGGNTIYF. As DNA, the CDR3 is TGCGCCAGCAGCTCTGGGGGCATCGGTGGAAACACCATATATTTT.

The gene calls are TRBV28 and TRBJ2-2, with D tentatively TRBD1 (6 bases). Germline CDR1 is MDHEN and CDR2 is SYDVKM. Between the trimmed V and J ends, which lost 6 bases and 3 bases, there was a span of 14 bases. CDR3 size: 15 residues. This CDR3 is CASRIQGFDTGELFF. Written as DNA, the CDR3 is TGTGCCAGCAGGATACAGGGTTTTGACACCGGGGAGCTGTTTTTT.

This rearrangement joins TRBV5-1 to TRBJ2-2; TRBD1 agrees at 9 bases. Germline lookup yields CDR1 SGHRS and CDR2 YFSETQ. The CDR3 is made up of 15 amino acids. Trimming at V came to 3 bases and at J to 7 bases, leaving 7 bases not matched to a gene. CDR3 DNA sequence: TGCGCCAGCAGCTGGAGGACAGGGGACCGCGGGGAGCTGTTTTTT. Its protein product is CASSWRTGDRGELFF.

V is TRBV7-2 and J is TRBJ2-5; no firm D call. Trimming removed 2 bases from V and 2 bases from J, with 6 bases in between. Germline lookup yields CDR1 SGHTA and CDR2 FQGNSA. The CDR3 covers 13 residues. This CDR3 is CASSLLFQETQYF. The CDR3 DNA sequence: TGTGCCAGCAGCTTATTGTTTCAAGAGACCCAGTACTTC.

The J gene is TRBJ1-1, the V gene TRBV6-6; no reliable D call. Germline V CDR1 and CDR2: MNHNY, SVGAGI (reference sequence). The germline V and J ends were trimmed by 8 bases and 1 base, with 5 bases remaining between them. The CDR3 has 11 amino acids. The chain's CDR3 is CASGRNTEAFF. The CDR3 DNA is TGTGCCAGCGGGCGGAACACTGAAGCTTTCTTT.

The chain employs TRBV6-1 and TRBJ2-3; 16 nucleotides align to TRBD2. Per the germline V gene, CDR1 is MNHNS and CDR2 is SASEGT. V lost 0 bases and J lost 4; bases outside the gene matches: 1. The CDR3 is 17 residues long. In DNA form, the CDR3 reads TGTGCCAGCAGTGAAGCGGGACTAGCGGGGGGGGCAGATACGCAGTATTTT. This encodes CASSEAGLAGGADTQYF.

V and J are TRBV6-5 and TRBJ2-1, with 8 nucleotides matching TRBD2. This CDR3 has 12 residues. Germline values: CDR1 MNHEY, CDR2 SVGAGI. The V gene end was trimmed by 11 bases and the J gene end by 8 bases; junction bases not matched to a gene: 8. CDR3 coding DNA: TGTGCCTCTAGCGGGCGTGGGGATGAGCAGTTCTTC. Amino acids: CASSGRGDEQFF.

Concerning this clone: A read error is possible here, since a much larger clone lies one base away. The rearrangement links TRBV28 to TRBJ2-7; D is undetermined. The CDR3 is 14 amino acids. CDR1 and CDR2 from the germline V gene are MDHEN and SYDVKM. Trimming left V 0 bases short and J 3 bases short, with 9 bases between. The chain's CDR3 is CASSLWQAYYEQYF. CDR3 in DNA: TGTGCCAGCAGTTTATGGCAGGCCTACTACGAGCAGTACTTC.

The rearrangement joins TRBV10-3 to TRBJ2-1; 8 positions agree with TRBD2. The ends lost 2 bases at V and 6 bases at J; junction bases unmatched: 6. The CDR3 is made up of 15 amino acids. CDR1 is ENHRY and CDR2 is SYGVKD in the germline V gene. CDR3 DNA sequence: TGTGCCATCAGTGAGCGGGAGGGCCTCGGCAATGAGCAGTTCTTC. The encoded protein is CAISEREGLGNEQFF.

The chain uses TRBV6-1 and TRBJ1-1; D uncertain. Trimming removed 6 bases from V and 8 bases from J, with 10 bases in between. The CDR3 runs 11 residues. The germline V gene has CDR1 MNHNS and CDR2 SASEGT. For the CDR3, the DNA is TGTGCCAGCAGCCAAACTCGGGAAGCTTTCTTT. Its translation is CASSQTREAFF.

The chain carries TRBV5-1 and TRBJ1-5, with 10 positions matching TRBD1. The CDR3 sequence is 14 residues long. From germline, CDR1 is SGHRS and CDR2 YFSETQ. V dropped 2 bases and J dropped 7; count of bases not matched to a gene: 3. The CDR3 DNA reads as TGCGCCAGCAGCTTCGGGACAGGGGAACAGCCCCAGCATTTT. Its translation: CASSFGTGEQPQHF.

This clone appeared a single time. The V gene is TRBV29-1, the J gene TRBJ2-7; 8 bases agree with TRBD1. This CDR3 is 14 amino acids long. V shed 7 bases and J 3 bases; nucleotides not matched to a gene: 11. Germline CDR1 and CDR2: SQVTM and ANQGSEA. Here the CDR3 DNA reads TGCAGCGCCCTTGACAGGGGAAAAATCTACGAGCAGTACTTC. Translation gives CSALDRGKIYEQYF.

This clone was picked up one time. The chain has TRBV10-3 and TRBJ1-6; D is possibly TRBD1 (5 bases). Per germline, CDR1 ENHRY and CDR2 SYGVKD. The CDR3 sequence is 15 residues long. V was shortened by 3 bases and J by 8 bases, with 14 bases between the two germline ends. CDR3 protein: CAISDQDTFDSPLHF. For the CDR3, the DNA is TGTGCCATCAGTGACCAGGACACGTTCGATTCACCCCTCCACTTT.

This clone was detected once. The DNA for the CDR3 is TGTGCCAGCAGCGTAGGTGGGAGCCCGAACACCGGGGAGCTGTTTTTT. Translation: CASSVGGSPNTGELFF. The chain has TRBV9 and TRBJ2-2, with a possible D match to TRBD2 (5 bases). The CDR3 sequence is 16 residues long. Trimming removed 0 bases from V and 0 bases from J, with 9 bases in between. CDR1 SGDLS and CDR2 YYNGEE come from the germline V gene.

Concerning this clone itself: Other DNA sequences of this sample code for an identical CDR3. The V gene is TRBV9, the J gene TRBJ1-4; 7 nucleotides line up with TRBD1. In germline, CDR1 is SGDLS, CDR2 YYNGEE. This CDR3 has 15 amino acids. J gave up 0 bases and V 2 bases, and 1 base lay outside the gene matches. The CDR3 region is CASSVQGATNEKLFF. DNA for the CDR3: TGTGCCAGCAGCGTCCAGGGGGCAACTAATGAAAAACTGTTTTTT.

This clone was picked up a small number of times. The chain uses TRBV9 and TRBJ1-4; no clear D gene. The CDR3 runs to 14 residues. CDR1 SGDLS and CDR2 YYNGEE come from the germline V gene. V gave up 0 bases and J gave up 5 bases, with 8 bases separating them. Written as DNA, the CDR3 is TGTGCCAGCAGCGTAGGAGGTACGAATGAAAAACTGTTTTTT. Its translation is CASSVGGTNEKLFF.

This chain links TRBV19 with TRBJ1-5; D is unclear. Trimming pared 3 bases from V and 4 bases from J, leaving 13 bases between. This CDR3 is 15 amino acids long. Germline loops: CDR1 LNHDA, CDR2 SQIVND (reference sequence). The CDR3 here is CASSIPLVTNQPQHF. In DNA, the CDR3 is TGTGCCAGTAGTATCCCCCTTGTAACTAATCAGCCCCAGCATTTT. Looking up the rest from reference TRBV19 and TRBJ1-5 gives the full variable domain: DGGITQSPKYLFRKEGQNVTLSCEQNLNHDAMYWYRQDPGQGLRLIYYSQIVNDFQKGDIAEGYSVSREKKESFPLTVTSAQKNPTAFYLCASSIPLVTNQPQHFGDGTRLSIL.

V gene TRBV5-1 combines with J gene TRBJ2-1; tentatively, D is TRBD1 (6 bases). The CDR3 spans 17 residues. V dropped 0 bases and J dropped 2 bases, with 15 bases sitting between them. Germline CDR1 is SGHRS and CDR2 is YFSETQ. The CDR3 sequence: CASSLAQGTRTYNEQFF. In DNA form, the CDR3 reads TGCGCCAGCAGCTTGGCGCAGGGGACCCGAACCTACAATGAGCAGTTCTTC.

This clone was observed a few times. This chain uses TRBV9 with TRBJ1-4, with TRBD1 identical over 7 bases. Germline trimming cut 4 bases from V and 0 bases from J; bases unmatched to any gene: 9. Germline V CDR1 and CDR2: SGDLS, YYNGEE. This CDR3 has 17 amino acids. The CDR3 region is CASSPRQGRATNEKLFF. Here the CDR3 DNA reads TGTGCCAGCAGCCCACGACAGGGAAGAGCAACTAATGAAAAACTGTTTTTT.

The V gene is TRBV5-5, the J gene TRBJ1-6, with 8 nucleotides matching TRBD1. V was pared by 3 bases and J by 0 bases, with 11 bases of the junction left unmatched. The CDR3 length is 19 residues. CDR1 SGHKS and CDR2 YYEKEE come from the germline V gene (reference sequence). The CDR3 protein is CASSSGQGRVGSYNSPLHF. The DNA of the CDR3 is TGTGCCAGCAGCTCCGGACAGGGAAGGGTCGGCTCCTATAATTCACCCCTCCACTTT.

This rearrangement joins TRBV10-3 to TRBJ1-4; possibly TRBD1 for D (5 bases). Germline-derived CDR1 and CDR2 are ENHRY and SYGVKD. V shed 6 bases and J shed 6 bases, with 17 bases lying between them. This CDR3 has 15 amino acids. As DNA, the CDR3 is TGTGCCATCAGGGACCCCCTGGGGCCTCATGAAAAACTGTTTTTT. Translated: CAIRDPLGPHEKLFF.

The chain employs TRBV11-1 and TRBJ2-5; 13 nucleotides align to TRBD2. This CDR3 spans 17 amino acids. In germline, CDR1 is SGHAT, CDR2 FQDESV (reference sequence). Trimming took 4 bases from V and 3 from J; bases not matched to a gene: 8. As DNA, the CDR3 is TGTGCCAGCAGCTCCGGACTAGCGGGGGCTAGGAAAGAGACCCAGTACTTC. Its protein product is CASSSGLAGARKETQYF.

The CDR3 DNA follows: TGTGCCTGGAGGGGCGGCGCTAGCTCTGGAAACACCATATATTTT. The encoded protein is CAWRGGASSGNTIYF. This chain links TRBV30 with TRBJ1-3, with D hard to call. The CDR3 has 15 amino acids. The V gene's germline CDR1 is GTSNPN and CDR2 SVGIG (reference sequence). V dropped 3 bases and J dropped 0 bases, with 12 bases sitting between them.

V is TRBV11-2 and J is TRBJ2-1; TRBD2 is a possible D gene (7 bases). CDR3 size: 14 residues. Per germline, CDR1 SGHAT and CDR2 FQNNGV. Trimming took off 5 bases at V and 6 bases at J, with 14 bases between the two ends. The DNA for the CDR3 is TGTGCCAGCAGCCCGCGCGCGGGGGCCAATGAGCAGTTCTTC. Translating gives CASSPRAGANEQFF.

V usage is TRBV2 and J usage is TRBJ2-3; D possibly matches TRBD1 or TRBD2 (6 bases each). V was clipped by 6 bases and J by 5 bases, with 18 bases between them. The germline gives CDR1 SNHLY, CDR2 FYNNEI. This CDR3 contains 15 residues. The CDR3 coding sequence is TGTGCCAGCAGCCGTGGGGGGCCCCGGGGAGATACGCAGTATTTT. Translation gives CASSRGGPRGDTQYF.

The V call is TRBV19, the J call TRBJ2-1, with D tentatively TRBD2 (6 bases). V gave up 1 base and J gave up 6 bases, with 16 bases separating them. The CDR3 contains 16 residues. Per the germline V gene, CDR1 is LNHDA and CDR2 is SQIVND (reference sequence). CDR3 amino acids: CASSIVAVGGRNEQFF. The CDR3 nucleotides are TGTGCCAGTAGTATAGTAGCGGTCGGGGGACGCAATGAGCAGTTCTTC.

Here the CDR3 DNA reads TGTGCCAGCAGTGGGATAGGACAGGGCTCCTACAATGAGCAGTTCTTC. Amino acids: CASSGIGQGSYNEQFF. V usage is TRBV6-1 and J usage is TRBJ2-1, with 8 bases lining up with TRBD1. Germline CDR1 MNHNS, CDR2 SASEGT. The V segment lost 4 bases and the J segment 0 bases; nucleotides outside the gene matches: 5. The CDR3 spans 16 residues.

This rearrangement joins TRBV19 to TRBJ1-2; 8 bases are shared with TRBD1. The CDR3 is 15 amino acids. V shed 4 bases, J shed 8 bases, and the junction held 12 bases outside the gene matches. The V gene's germline CDR1 is LNHDA and CDR2 SQIVND (reference sequence). CDR3 sequence reads: CASSNPRQGALGYTF. In nucleotides, the CDR3 is TGTGCCAGTAGTAACCCGCGGCAGGGGGCGCTGGGCTACACCTTC.